A selection of T cell receptor beta chains follows, all from one sample in a study of high-grade serous ovarian cancer treatment subgroups. Clones were sequenced by immunoSEQ multiplex PCR, and TCRdb holds only the in-frame ones, with some missing. The sample consists of about 2,100 clones, 77% of them appearing once. The sequenced sample consisted of tumor tissue. The receptor source for this set is a human donor with high-grade serous ovarian cancer. Each CDR3 is given with its conserved first and last residue. The order of the fields is J gene, V gene, clone size, D gene, CDR3 DNA, CDR3 protein. D genes are given only for firm matches. For some rows the clone size is stated as once, few or many, or as a class when expanded; others skip it.

j_call: TRBJ1-2
v_call: TRBV20-1
clone_size: few
d_call: -
cdr3_nt: TGCAGTGCTAGACGGCCAAATGGCTACACCTTC
cdr3_aa: CSARRPNGYTF

j_call: TRBJ1-4
v_call: TRBV5-1
clone_size: few
d_call: -
cdr3_nt: TGCGCCAGCAGCTCGGGGGGATGGAATGAAAAACTGTTTTTT
cdr3_aa: CASSSGGWNEKLFF

j_call: TRBJ2-3
v_call: TRBV9
clone_size: -
d_call: -
cdr3_nt: TGTGCCAGCAGCCCCCAAGGACGGGGGCTCACAGATACGCAGTATTTT
cdr3_aa: CASSPQGRGLTDTQYF

j_call: TRBJ2-7
v_call: TRBV6-5
clone_size: -
d_call: -
cdr3_nt: TGTGCCAGCTTCGCGCCGGCAGACTACGAGCAGTACTTC
cdr3_aa: CASFAPADYEQYF

j_call: TRBJ2-5
v_call: TRBV4-1
clone_size: -
d_call: TRBD2
cdr3_nt: TGCGCCAGCAGCCAAGATGGACTAGGAGAGACCCAGTACTTC
cdr3_aa: CASSQDGLGETQYF

j_call: TRBJ1-2
v_call: TRBV25-1
clone_size: -
d_call: -
cdr3_nt: TGTGCCAGCAGTGGGCGACAGGAACCTAACTATGGCTACACCTTC
cdr3_aa: CASSGRQEPNYGYTF

j_call: TRBJ2-7
v_call: TRBV5-1
clone_size: -
d_call: -
cdr3_nt: TGCGCCAGCAGCTTGGTAGTAGCGGAGTCCTACGAGCAGTACTTC
cdr3_aa: CASSLVVAESYEQYF

j_call: TRBJ2-7
v_call: TRBV6-1
clone_size: -
d_call: TRBD1
cdr3_nt: TGTGCCAGCAGGGGGACAGCTTATACCTACGAGCAGTACTTC
cdr3_aa: CASRGTAYTYEQYF

j_call: TRBJ1-1
v_call: TRBV11-2
clone_size: -
d_call: -
cdr3_nt: TGTGCCAGCAGCTTAGTTTTGGACAGCGGGGCTTTCTTT
cdr3_aa: CASSLVLDSGAFF

j_call: TRBJ2-5
v_call: TRBV7-2
clone_size: -
d_call: -
cdr3_nt: TGTGCCAGCAGCAGCCAAGAGACCCAGTACTTC
cdr3_aa: CASSSQETQYF